These 22 T cell receptor beta chains share one sample of origin, sequenced in a study of Ad26.COV2.S vaccination and SARS-CoV-2 variants. TCRdb's table, derived via immunoSEQ multiplex PCR, lists solely in-frame clones and lacks some. The sample has roughly 700,000 clones; 89% are singletons. Treatment specified: about 20 received Ad26.COV2.S at low or high dose, single or two shots; several received placebo; per-sample allocation not given. Sample collection was performed on day 63 after the first vaccine or placebo injection. Sequences were derived from peripheral blood, sampled in a trial of Ad26.COV2.S vaccine versus placebo. All receptors derive from a person between 18 and 65 years old who received the Ad26.COV2.S COVID-19 vaccine or a placebo.

V is TRBV27 and J is TRBJ2-7; D unresolved. CDR1 is MNHEY and CDR2 is SMNVEV in the germline V gene (reference sequence). This CDR3 has 12 residues. Trimming shortened V by 5 bases and J by 2 bases, and 7 bases separated the two germline ends. This CDR3 reads CASSPVTYEQYF. DNA for the CDR3: TGTGCCAGCAGTCCTGTAACCTACGAGCAGTACTTC.

The chain uses TRBV6-2 or TRBV6-3 and TRBJ2-7; D not certain. Germline V gene data show CDR1 as MNHEY and CDR2 as SVGEGT. Trimming left V 6 bases short and J 4 bases short, with 16 bases between. This CDR3 contains 14 residues. CDR3 DNA sequence: TGTGCCAGCAGCCGCGGTTTGTGGCTATACGAGCAGTACTTC. Translating gives CASSRGLWLYEQYF.

The V call is TRBV5-1, the J call TRBJ2-1; 14 positions agree with TRBD2. CDR3 length: 16 amino acids. V was pared by 0 bases and J by 7 bases, with 3 bases of the junction left unmatched. CDR1 is SGHRS, CDR2 YFSETQ, per germline. This CDR3 is CASSLGGLAGVNEQFF. CDR3 sequence (DNA): TGCGCCAGCAGCTTGGGGGGACTAGCGGGAGTTAATGAGCAGTTCTTC.

The chain joins TRBV5-1 to TRBJ1-2; TRBD1 matches at 7 bases. The CDR3 loop spans 16 amino acids. J was trimmed by 5 bases and V by 2 bases; bases with no gene match: 12. From germline, CDR1 is SGHRS and CDR2 YFSETQ. The CDR3 bases are TGCGCCAGCAGCTTAGCAGCGACAGGGCAGGCTTATGGCTACACCTTC. Its translation: CASSLAATGQAYGYTF.

The chain links TRBV5-4 to TRBJ1-5; 12 bases are a match to TRBD1. The V gene's germline CDR1 is SGHNT and CDR2 YYREEE (reference sequence). With 0 bases clipped from V and 7 bases from J, the junction kept 2 bases outside the gene matches. The CDR3 sequence is 15 residues long. The CDR3: CASSLGGQGAQPQHF. CDR3 DNA: TGTGCCAGCAGCTTGGGGGGACAGGGGGCACAGCCCCAGCATTTT. Complete variable domain (other parts from reference TRBV5-4 and TRBJ1-5): ETGVTQSPTHLIKTRGQQVTLRCSSQSGHNTVSWYQQALGQGPQFIFQYYREEENGRGNFPPRFSGLQFPNYSSELNVNALELDDSALYLCASSLGGQGAQPQHFGDGTRLSIL.

This rearrangement joins TRBV11-2 to TRBJ1-1; weak D call: TRBD1 (6 bases). V was trimmed by 6 bases and J by 0 bases, leaving 14 bases between them. This CDR3 is built from 15 residues. The germline gives CDR1 SGHAT, CDR2 FQNNGV. The CDR3 here is CASRVSGAMNTEAFF. Here the CDR3 DNA reads TGTGCCAGCAGGGTCTCGGGGGCGATGAACACTGAAGCTTTCTTT.

The chain combines TRBV6-6 with TRBJ2-3, with D perhaps TRBD2 (5 bases). Trimming stripped 2 bases from V and 1 base from J, with 10 bases between. The V gene's germline CDR1 is MNHNY and CDR2 SVGAGI (reference sequence). The CDR3 length is 15 residues. This CDR3 is CASSYPRVGTDTQYF. The CDR3, as DNA: TGTGCCAGCAGTTACCCGCGGGTTGGCACAGATACGCAGTATTTT.

This clone has a handful of counts. The chain has TRBV5-4 and TRBJ1-4; TRBD1 agrees at 12 bases. CDR3 size: 17 residues. Trimming at V came to 3 bases and at J to 8 bases, leaving 11 bases not matched to a gene. The germline gives CDR1 SGHNT, CDR2 YYREEE (reference sequence). CDR3 bases: TGTGCCAGCAGCTCCGGGACAGGGGGCGTCAGGGGAGAAAAACTGTTTTTT. It yields the protein CASSSGTGGVRGEKLFF.

The chain uses TRBV19 and TRBJ2-7, with 7 positions matching TRBD1. There are 13 residues in the CDR3. The germline gives CDR1 LNHDA, CDR2 SQIVND (reference sequence). J gave up 3 bases and V 5 bases, and 4 bases lay outside the gene matches. The CDR3 nucleotides read TGTGCCAGTAGTTTGGACAGGTTCTACGAGCAGTACTTC. Its protein product is CASSLDRFYEQYF.

The genes are TRBV10-1 and TRBJ1-2; TRBD1 agrees at 9 bases. Trimming removed 11 bases from V and 7 bases from J; junction bases left unmatched: 29. Germline V lookup: CDR1 WNHNN, CDR2 SYGVQD (reference sequence). This CDR3 has 19 residues. CDR3 DNA sequence: TGCGCCTTTTCCTGGGAGGGCCGGGGACAGGGAGAAGGAAATTGTGGCTACACCTTC. The encoded protein is CAFSWEGRGQGEGNCGYTF.

J is TRBJ1-6 and V is TRBV7-2; D gene unclear. V was shortened by 1 base and J by 10 bases, with 8 bases between the two germline ends. CDR3 size: 13 residues. The germline V gene encodes CDR1 SGHTA and CDR2 FQGNSA. CDR3 region: CASSLDVSSPLHF. The CDR3 DNA follows: TGTGCCAGCAGCTTAGACGTGTCGTCACCCCTCCACTTT.

The chain is built from TRBV6-1 and TRBJ1-3, with no clear D. The CDR3 runs to 14 residues. V was clipped by 5 bases and J by 7 bases, with 15 bases between them. Germline CDR1 is MNHNS and CDR2 is SASEGT. The CDR3 is CASSYSQWENTIYF. In DNA, the CDR3 is TGTGCCAGCAGTTATTCTCAGTGGGAGAACACCATATATTTT.

This chain links TRBV4-3 with TRBJ1-6, with D maybe TRBD1 (6 bases). This CDR3 comprises 15 residues. CDR1 is LGHNA and CDR2 is YSLEER in the germline V gene. Trimming pared 0 bases from V and 8 bases from J, leaving 11 bases between. In DNA, the CDR3 is TGCGCCAGCAGCCAAGACAGGGGAGTCGATTCACCCCTCCACTTT. It codes for CASSQDRGVDSPLHF.

This CDR3 is CASSSQTSGQYEQYF. The CDR3 DNA reads as TGTGCCAGCAGCTCCCAAACTAGCGGGCAGTACGAGCAGTACTTC. V and J are TRBV7-9 and TRBJ2-7, with 9 bases aligning to TRBD2. Germline assignment: CDR1 SEHNR and CDR2 FQNEAQ (reference sequence). The CDR3 is 15 amino acids. V gave up 4 bases and J gave up 4 bases; unmatched junction bases: 8.

The sample holds one count of this clone. The chain carries TRBV6-4 and TRBJ2-7; possibly TRBD2 for D (6 bases). This CDR3 is 18 amino acids long. V shed 4 bases and J shed 2 bases, with 24 bases lying between them. Germline V gene data show CDR1 as MRHNA and CDR2 as SNTAGT. CDR3 DNA sequence: TGTGCCAGCAGTGCCAACGGACCCAGCGGGTGGCCGACCTACGAGCAGTACTTC. It encodes CASSANGPSGWPTYEQYF.

This clone was detected only once. J is TRBJ1-6 and V is TRBV21-1; the D call of TRBD1 is as the table states it, not checked on the DNA. TRBV21-1 is given as a pseudogene. The CDR3 sequence is 12 residues long. This CDR3 is CASSYRGRPLHF. In DNA form, the CDR3 reads TGTGCCAGCAGCTACAGGGGGCGGCCCCTCCACTTT.

V gene TRBV29-1 combines with J gene TRBJ1-5, with D hard to call. The CDR3 loop spans 12 amino acids. V was cut by 4 bases and J by 5 bases, with 9 bases left in between. CDR1 SQVTM and CDR2 ANQGSEA come from the germline V gene. The CDR3 protein is CSVGNSDQPQHF. CDR3 coding DNA: TGCAGCGTTGGAAACTCCGATCAGCCCCAGCATTTT. Full variable domain (outside the CDR3, taken from reference TRBV29-1 and TRBJ1-5): SAVISQKPSRDICQRGTSLTIQCQVDSQVTMMFWYRQQPGQSLTLIATANQGSEATYESGFVIDKFPISRPNLTFSTLTVSNMSPEDSSIYLCSVGNSDQPQHFGDGTRLSIL.

The chain has TRBV7-8 and TRBJ2-1; D gene uncertain. CDR3 length: 11 residues. Trimming cost V 8 bases and J 7 bases, with 9 bases left between them. Germline values: CDR1 SGHVS, CDR2 FQNEAQ. CDR3 sequence (DNA): TGTGCCAGCGGGGTGGGGAATGAGCAGTTCTTC. Its translation is CASGVGNEQFF.

This sequence joins TRBV6-5 and TRBJ1-2; D remains ambiguous. The ends were cut back, 4 bases at V and 1 base at J, with 16 bases in the middle. CDR3 length equals 16 residues. Germline V gives CDR1 MNHEY, CDR2 SVGAGI. The CDR3 nucleotides are TGTGCCAGCAGTTCGACGGGTGAGGAGTTTAACTATGGCTACACCTTC. It yields the protein CASSSTGEEFNYGYTF.

This clone was observed once. The gene calls are TRBV27 and TRBJ2-1; 10 bases map to TRBD2. With V trimmed by 8 bases and J by 12 bases, 19 bases remained unmatched. This CDR3 has 16 amino acids. CDR1 and CDR2 (germline): MNHEY, SMNVEV (reference sequence). The CDR3 here is CASGIYSTSGLGLQFF. The CDR3 DNA sequence: TGTGCCAGCGGGATTTATTCGACTAGCGGGTTAGGGCTGCAGTTCTTC.

The J gene is TRBJ1-1, the V gene TRBV5-1, with unresolved D. The V end was cut by 0 bases, the J end by 10 bases, with 13 bases between. CDR3 length equals 13 residues. Germline values: CDR1 SGHRS, CDR2 YFSETQ. The CDR3 DNA is TGCGCCAGCAGCTTGGCCGGGAGCCCGGGAGCTTTCTTT. Translating gives CASSLAGSPGAFF.

The chain combines TRBV5-1 with TRBJ2-7; D is ambiguous. CDR1 and CDR2 from the germline V gene are SGHRS and YFSETQ. V gave up 0 bases and J gave up 1 base, with 11 bases separating them. CDR3 length: 15 amino acids. The CDR3 is CASSLDGRRSYEQYF. CDR3 coding DNA: TGCGCCAGCAGCTTGGACGGCAGGAGATCCTACGAGCAGTACTTC.